The subject of this entry is one T cell receptor (beta chain). One entry per CDR3 protein, called by TCRdb with MiXCR from the 5' RACE reads. The data hold just over 80,000 distinct CDR3 sequences, with around 13% observed a single time. The data stem from a study of early T cells in non-severe SARS-CoV-2 infection. Trimming removed 3 bases from V and 7 bases from J, with 15 bases in between. CDR3 length: 15 amino acids. The V gene's germline CDR1 is SGHDN and CDR2 FVKESK. The TCR comes from an adult who was a healthcare worker with PCR-confirmed SARS-CoV-2 infection or an uninfected control (not recorded which). The rearrangement joins TRBV14 to TRBJ1-4, with D possibly TRBD1 on 6 matching bases. Sequencing was carried out using whole blood. The CDR3 sequence: CASSHRGGGGEKLFF. The CDR3 nucleotides are TGTGCCAGCAGCCACCGGGGGGGCGGAGGTGAAAAACTGTTTTTT.